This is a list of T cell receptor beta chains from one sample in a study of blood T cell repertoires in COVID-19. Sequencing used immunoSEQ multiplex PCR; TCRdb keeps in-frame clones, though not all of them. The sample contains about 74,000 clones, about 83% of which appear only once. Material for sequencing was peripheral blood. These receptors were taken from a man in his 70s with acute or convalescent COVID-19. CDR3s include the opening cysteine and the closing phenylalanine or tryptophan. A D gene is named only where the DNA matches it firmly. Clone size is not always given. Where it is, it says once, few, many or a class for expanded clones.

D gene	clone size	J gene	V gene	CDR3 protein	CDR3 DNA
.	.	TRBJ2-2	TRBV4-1	CASSQIRPGGSGELFF	TGCGCCAGCAGCCAGATCCGGCCAGGGGGGTCCGGGGAGCTGTTTTTT
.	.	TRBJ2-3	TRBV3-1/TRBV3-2	CASSQVNRFTDTQYF	TGTGCCAGCAGCCAAGTCAACAGATTCACAGATACGCAGTATTTT
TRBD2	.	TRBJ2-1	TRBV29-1	CSVRASGGPLGQFF	TGCAGCGTTCGAGCTAGCGGGGGCCCGTTGGGGCAGTTCTTC
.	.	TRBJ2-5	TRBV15	CATSRVWASELDQETQYF	TGTGCCACCAGCAGAGTCTGGGCGAGCGAACTAGATCAAGAGACCCAGTACTTC
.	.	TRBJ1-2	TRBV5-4	CASSLLVLGPDSNGYTF	TGTGCCAGCTCGCTCCTCGTCCTTGGGCCCGATTCAAATGGCTACACCTTC
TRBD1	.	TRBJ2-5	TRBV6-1	CASSERGTATSYF	TGTGCCAGCAGTGAGAGAGGGACAGCTACCAGCTACTTC
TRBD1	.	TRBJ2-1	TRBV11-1	CASSPTRGTGKFF	TGTGCCAGCAGCCCTACTAGGGGGACAGGGAAGTTCTTC
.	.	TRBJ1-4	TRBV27	CASSLISGRGEKLFF	TGTGCCAGCAGTTTAATATCGGGGAGGGGTGAAAAACTGTTTTTT
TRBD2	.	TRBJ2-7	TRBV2	CASSGTSGGALYEQYF	TGTGCCAGCAGTGGGACTAGCGGGGGGGCCCTCTACGAGCAGTACTTC
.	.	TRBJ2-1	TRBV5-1	CASSLNQIYNEQFF	TGCGCCAGCAGCTTGAACCAGATCTACAATGAGCAGTTCTTC
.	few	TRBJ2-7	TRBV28	CASSFGVLEQYF	TGTGCCAGCAGTTTCGGGGTACTAGAGCAGTACTTC
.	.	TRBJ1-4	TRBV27	CASSAGSVREKLFF	TGTGCCAGCAGTGCCGGCAGCGTGCGTGAAAAACTGTTTTTT
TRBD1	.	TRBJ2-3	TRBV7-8	CASSLAWGTGAGADTQYF	TGTGCCAGCAGCTTAGCGTGGGGGACAGGGGCTGGGGCAGATACGCAGTATTTT
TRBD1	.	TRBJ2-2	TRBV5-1	CASSGGQGAGELFF	TGCGCCAGCAGCGGCGGACAGGGCGCCGGGGAGCTGTTTTTT
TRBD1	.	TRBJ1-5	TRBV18	CASSHRDRGSNQPQHF	TGTGCCAGCTCACACAGGGACAGGGGTAGCAATCAGCCCCAGCATTTT
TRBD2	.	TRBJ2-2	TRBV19	CATRDYANTGELFF	TGTGCCACCCGGGACTACGCGAACACCGGGGAGCTGTTTTTT
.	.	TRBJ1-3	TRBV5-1	CASSPGGSGNTIYF	TGCGCCAGCAGCCCAGGTGGGTCTGGAAACACCATATATTTT
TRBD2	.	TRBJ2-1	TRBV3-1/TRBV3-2	CASSPGGGANEQFF	TGTGCCAGCAGCCCGGGGGGGGGAGCCAATGAGCAGTTCTTC
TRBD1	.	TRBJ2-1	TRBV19	CASSKRQGWSYNEQFF	TGTGCCAGTAGTAAGCGACAGGGATGGTCCTACAATGAGCAGTTCTTC
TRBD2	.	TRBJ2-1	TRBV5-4	CASSLGGVAGTYNEQFF	TGTGCCAGCAGCTTGGGGGGAGTAGCGGGAACCTACAATGAGCAGTTCTTC
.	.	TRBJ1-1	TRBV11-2	CASSLAGSPGAFF	TGTGCCAGCAGCTTGGCAGGGTCGCCTGGAGCTTTCTTT
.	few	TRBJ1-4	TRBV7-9	CASSLGANREKLFF	TGTGCCAGCAGCTTAGGGGCTAACAGGGAAAAACTGTTTTTT
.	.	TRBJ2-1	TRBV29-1	CSVDTGGAYNEQFF	TGCAGCGTCGATACAGGGGGGGCCTACAATGAGCAGTTCTTC
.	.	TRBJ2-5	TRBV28	CASSFRLLGGETQYF	TGTGCCAGCAGTTTTAGACTTCTTGGAGGGGAGACCCAGTACTTC
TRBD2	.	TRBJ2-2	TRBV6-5	CASEREPRTGELFF	TGTGCCTCCGAGCGGGAGCCCCGCACCGGGGAGCTGTTTTTT
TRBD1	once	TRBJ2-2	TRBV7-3	CASSLQGAGGELFF	TGTGCCAGCAGCTTACAGGGGGCCGGCGGGGAGCTGTTTTTT
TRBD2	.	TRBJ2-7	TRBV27	CASTKLGTSGPYEQYF	TGTGCCAGCACCAAACTCGGGACTAGCGGTCCCTACGAGCAGTACTTC
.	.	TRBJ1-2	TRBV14	CASSTRRFAGYTF	TGTGCCAGCAGCACCCGGCGGTTTGCTGGCTACACCTTC
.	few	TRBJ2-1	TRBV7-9	CASSSREQFF	TGTGCCAGCAGCTCCAGGGAGCAGTTCTTC
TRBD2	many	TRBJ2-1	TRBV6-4	CASSLSGEPYNEQFF	TGTGCCAGCAGCCTTAGCGGGGAACCCTACAATGAGCAGTTCTTC
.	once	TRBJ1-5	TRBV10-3	CAISETSTGVGNQPQHF	TGTGCCATCAGTGAGACTAGCACGGGGGTTGGCAATCAGCCCCAGCATTTT
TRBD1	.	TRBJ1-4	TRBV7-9	CASSLATRGTNEKLFF	TGTGCCAGCAGCTTAGCCACCAGGGGGACTAATGAAAAACTGTTTTTT
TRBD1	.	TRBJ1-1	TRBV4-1	CASSHADRGEAFF	TGCGCCAGCAGCCACGCGGACAGGGGTGAGGCTTTCTTT
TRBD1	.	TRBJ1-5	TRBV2	CASSELDREVQPQHF	TGTGCCAGCAGTGAATTGGACAGGGAGGTTCAGCCCCAGCATTTT
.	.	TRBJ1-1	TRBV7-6	CASSLGSTGWNTEAFF	TGTGCCAGCAGCTTAGGGTCAACAGGGTGGAACACTGAAGCTTTCTTT
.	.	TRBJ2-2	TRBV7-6	CASRPLGKNTGELFF	TGTGCCAGCCGTCCGCTAGGCAAGAACACCGGGGAGCTGTTTTTT
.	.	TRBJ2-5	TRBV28	CASTSQGWVETQYF	TGTGCCAGCACCTCGCAGGGGTGGGTAGAGACCCAGTACTTC
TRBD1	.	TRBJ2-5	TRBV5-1	CASSLEGQGPQTQYF	TGCGCCAGCAGCTTGGAGGGACAGGGCCCCCAGACCCAGTACTTC
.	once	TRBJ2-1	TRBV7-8	CASSLRPGQGLNNEQFF	TGTGCCAGCAGCTTGAGACCAGGACAGGGACTAAACAATGAGCAGTTCTTC
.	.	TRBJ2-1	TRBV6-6	CASRAGVKVYNEQFF	TGTGCCAGCAGGGCAGGGGTAAAGGTCTACAATGAGCAGTTCTTC
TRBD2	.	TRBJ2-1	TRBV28	CASSLDTGTSANNEQFF	TGTGCCAGCAGTTTAGACACCGGGACTAGCGCCAACAATGAGCAGTTCTTC
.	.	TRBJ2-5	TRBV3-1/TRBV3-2	CANPRRPGKETQYF	TGTGCCAACCCCCGTAGGCCCGGGAAAGAGACCCAGTACTTC
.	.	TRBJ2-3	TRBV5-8	CASSLRRGESTDTQYF	TGTGCCAGCAGCCTCCGGAGGGGCGAAAGCACAGATACGCAGTATTTT
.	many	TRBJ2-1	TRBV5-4	CASSLQGYNEQFF	TGTGCCAGCAGCTTGCAGGGCTACAATGAGCAGTTCTTC
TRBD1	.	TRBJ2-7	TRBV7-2	CASSLRDRGSEQYF	TGTGCCAGCAGCTTACGGGACAGGGGAAGCGAGCAGTACTTC
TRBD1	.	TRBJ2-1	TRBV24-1	CATSGGDRGHYNEQFF	TGTGCCACCAGTGGGGGGGACAGGGGGCACTACAATGAGCAGTTCTTC
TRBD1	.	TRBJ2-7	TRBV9	CASSVGAGTGGYEQYF	TGTGCCAGCAGCGTAGGGGCCGGGACAGGGGGCTACGAGCAGTACTTC
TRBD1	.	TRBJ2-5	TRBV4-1	CASSPLDRGGSGETQYF	TGCGCCAGCAGCCCACTCGACAGGGGAGGTTCGGGAGAGACCCAGTACTTC
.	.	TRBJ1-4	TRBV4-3	CASSFGTPMLGEKLFF	TGCGCCAGCAGTTTCGGGACACCTATGTTAGGGGAAAAACTGTTTTTT